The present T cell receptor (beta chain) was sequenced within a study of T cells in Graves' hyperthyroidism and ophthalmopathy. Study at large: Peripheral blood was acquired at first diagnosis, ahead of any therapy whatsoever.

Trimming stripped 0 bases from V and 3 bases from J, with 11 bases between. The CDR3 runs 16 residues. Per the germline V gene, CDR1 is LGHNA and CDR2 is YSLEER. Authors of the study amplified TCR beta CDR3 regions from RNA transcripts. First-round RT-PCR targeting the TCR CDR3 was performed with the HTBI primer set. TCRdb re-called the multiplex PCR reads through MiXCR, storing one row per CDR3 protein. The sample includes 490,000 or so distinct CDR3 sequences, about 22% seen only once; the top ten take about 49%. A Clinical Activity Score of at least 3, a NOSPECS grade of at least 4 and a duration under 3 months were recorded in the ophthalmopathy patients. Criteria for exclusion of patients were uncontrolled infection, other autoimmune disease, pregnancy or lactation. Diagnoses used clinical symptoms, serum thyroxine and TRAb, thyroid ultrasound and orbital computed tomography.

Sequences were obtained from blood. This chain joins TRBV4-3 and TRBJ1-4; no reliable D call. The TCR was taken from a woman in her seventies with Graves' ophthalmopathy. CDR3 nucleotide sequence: TGCGCCAGCAGCCAAGATCTAGTGAGGTCTAATGAAAAACTGTTTTTT. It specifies CASSQDLVRSNEKLFF.